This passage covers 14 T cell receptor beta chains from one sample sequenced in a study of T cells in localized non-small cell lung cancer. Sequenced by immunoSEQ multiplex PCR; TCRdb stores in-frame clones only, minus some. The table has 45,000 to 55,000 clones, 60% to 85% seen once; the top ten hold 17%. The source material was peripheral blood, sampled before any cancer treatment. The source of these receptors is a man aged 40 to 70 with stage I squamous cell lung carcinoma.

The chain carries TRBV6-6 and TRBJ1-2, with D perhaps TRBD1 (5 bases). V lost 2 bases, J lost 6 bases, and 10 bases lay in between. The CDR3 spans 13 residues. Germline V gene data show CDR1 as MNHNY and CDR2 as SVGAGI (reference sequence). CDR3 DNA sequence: TGTGCCAGCAGTTACGGTCAGACAGATGGCTACACCTTC. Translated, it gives CASSYGQTDGYTF.

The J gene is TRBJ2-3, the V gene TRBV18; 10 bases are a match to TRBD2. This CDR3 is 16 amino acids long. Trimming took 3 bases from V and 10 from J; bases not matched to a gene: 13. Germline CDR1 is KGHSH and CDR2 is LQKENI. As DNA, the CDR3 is TGTGCCAGCTCACCCGGGACTAGCGACCCCCAGATCTCGCAGTATTTT. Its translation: CASSPGTSDPQISQYF. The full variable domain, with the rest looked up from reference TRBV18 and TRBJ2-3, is NAGVMQNPRHLVRRRGQEARLRCSPMKGHSHVYWYRQLPEEGLKFMVYLQKENIIDESGMPKERFSAEFPKEGPSILRIQQVVRGDSAAYFCASSPGTSDPQISQYFGPGTRLTVL.

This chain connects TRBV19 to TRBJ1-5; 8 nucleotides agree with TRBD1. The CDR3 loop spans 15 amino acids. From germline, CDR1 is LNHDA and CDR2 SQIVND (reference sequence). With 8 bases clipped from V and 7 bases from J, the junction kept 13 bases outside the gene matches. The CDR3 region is CASLSGQGVGQPQHF. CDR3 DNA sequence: TGTGCCAGTCTCTCAGGACAGGGTGTGGGGCAGCCCCAGCATTTT.

This CDR3 reads CARSLGLSSYNEQFF. CDR3 sequence (DNA): TGTGCCAGAAGCTTGGGTCTGAGCTCCTACAATGAGCAGTTCTTC. The chain joins TRBV5-3 to TRBJ2-1; D is unresolved. TRBV5-3 is treated as an ORF (open reading frame) with a function not yet certain. This CDR3 spans 15 amino acids. The ends were cut back, 0 bases at V and 0 bases at J, with 7 bases in the middle.

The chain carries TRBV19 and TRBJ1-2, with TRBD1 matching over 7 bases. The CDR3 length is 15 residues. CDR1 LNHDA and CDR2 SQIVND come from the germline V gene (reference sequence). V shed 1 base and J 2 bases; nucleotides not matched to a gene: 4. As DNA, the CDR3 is TGTGCCAGTAGTATAGTACAGACAGGGAACTATGGCTACACCTTC. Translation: CASSIVQTGNYGYTF.

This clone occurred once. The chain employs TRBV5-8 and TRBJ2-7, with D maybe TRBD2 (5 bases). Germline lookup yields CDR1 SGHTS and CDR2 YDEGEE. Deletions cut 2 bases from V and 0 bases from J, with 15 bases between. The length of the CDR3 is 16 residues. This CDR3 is CASSFGTASSSYEQYF. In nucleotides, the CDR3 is TGTGCCAGCAGCTTTGGTACAGCTAGCTCCTCCTACGAGCAGTACTTC. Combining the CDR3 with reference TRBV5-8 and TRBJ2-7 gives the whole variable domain EAGVTQSPTHLIKTRGQQATLRCSPISGHTSVYWYQQALGLGLQFLLWYDEGEERNRGNFPPRFSGRQFPNYSSELNVNALELEDSALYLCASSFGTASSSYEQYFGPGTRLTVT.

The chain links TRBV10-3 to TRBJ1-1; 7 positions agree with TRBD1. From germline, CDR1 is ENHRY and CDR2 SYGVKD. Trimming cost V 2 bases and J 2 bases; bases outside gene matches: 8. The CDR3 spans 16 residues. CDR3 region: CAISELGDSSNTEAFF. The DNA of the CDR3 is TGTGCCATCAGTGAGCTGGGGGACAGTTCAAACACTGAAGCTTTCTTT.

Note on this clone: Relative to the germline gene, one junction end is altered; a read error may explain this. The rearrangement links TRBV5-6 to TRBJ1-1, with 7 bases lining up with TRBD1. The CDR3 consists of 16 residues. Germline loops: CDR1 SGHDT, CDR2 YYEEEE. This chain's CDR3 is CASSQEQGFVNTEAFF. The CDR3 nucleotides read TGCGCCAGCAGCCAAGAACAGGGGTTTGTGAACACTGAAGCTTTCTTT. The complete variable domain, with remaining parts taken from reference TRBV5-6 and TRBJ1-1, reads DAGVTQSPTHLIKTRGQQVTLRCSPKSGHDTVSWYQQALGQGPQFIFQYYEEEERQRGNFPDRFSGHQFPNYSSELNVNALLLGDSALYLCASSQEQGFVNTEAFFGQGTRLTVV.

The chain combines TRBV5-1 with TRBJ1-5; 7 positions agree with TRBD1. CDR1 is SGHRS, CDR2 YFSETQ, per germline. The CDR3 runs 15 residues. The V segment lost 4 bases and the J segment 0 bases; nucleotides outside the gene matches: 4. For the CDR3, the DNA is TGCGCCAGCAGCCCCGGACAGGTTAGCAATCAGCCCCAGCATTTT. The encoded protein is CASSPGQVSNQPQHF.

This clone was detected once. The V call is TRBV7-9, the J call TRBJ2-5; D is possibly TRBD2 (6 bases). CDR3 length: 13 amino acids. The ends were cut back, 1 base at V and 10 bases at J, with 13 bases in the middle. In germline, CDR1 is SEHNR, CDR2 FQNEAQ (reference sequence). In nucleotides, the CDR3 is TGTGCCAGCAGCTTAGAGGGACTCCAGGACCAGTACTTC. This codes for CASSLEGLQDQYF.

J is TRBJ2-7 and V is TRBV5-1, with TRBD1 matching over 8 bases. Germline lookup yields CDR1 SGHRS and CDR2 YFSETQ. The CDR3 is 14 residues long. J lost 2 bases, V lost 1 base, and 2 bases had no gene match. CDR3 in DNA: TGCGCCAGCAGCTTGACGGGACAGGCCTACGAGCAGTACTTC. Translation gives CASSLTGQAYEQYF.

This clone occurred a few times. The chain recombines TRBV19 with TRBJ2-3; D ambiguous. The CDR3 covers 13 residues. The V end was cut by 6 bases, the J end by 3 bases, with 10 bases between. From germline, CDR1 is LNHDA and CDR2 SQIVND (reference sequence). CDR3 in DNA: TGTGCCAGTAGGGTAAGGGAAACAGATACGCAGTATTTT. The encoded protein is CASRVRETDTQYF.

Here the CDR3 DNA reads TGCGCCAGCAGCCCGAGGGCGGCAGGAGACGAGCAGTACTTC. It is translated as CASSPRAAGDEQYF. The gene calls are TRBV5-1 and TRBJ2-7; D is possibly TRBD2 (5 bases). This CDR3 has 14 residues. Germline V gene lookup returns CDR1 SGHRS and CDR2 YFSETQ. Trimming pared 4 bases from V and 5 bases from J, leaving 16 bases between.

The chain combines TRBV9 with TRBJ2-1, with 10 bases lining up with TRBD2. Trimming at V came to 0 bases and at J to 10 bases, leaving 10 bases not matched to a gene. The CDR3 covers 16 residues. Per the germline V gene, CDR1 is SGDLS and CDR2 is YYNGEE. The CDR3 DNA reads TGTGCCAGCAGCGTAGCGGAGCGGGGGGGCCGAGAAGAGCAGTTCTTC. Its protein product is CASSVAERGGREEQFF.